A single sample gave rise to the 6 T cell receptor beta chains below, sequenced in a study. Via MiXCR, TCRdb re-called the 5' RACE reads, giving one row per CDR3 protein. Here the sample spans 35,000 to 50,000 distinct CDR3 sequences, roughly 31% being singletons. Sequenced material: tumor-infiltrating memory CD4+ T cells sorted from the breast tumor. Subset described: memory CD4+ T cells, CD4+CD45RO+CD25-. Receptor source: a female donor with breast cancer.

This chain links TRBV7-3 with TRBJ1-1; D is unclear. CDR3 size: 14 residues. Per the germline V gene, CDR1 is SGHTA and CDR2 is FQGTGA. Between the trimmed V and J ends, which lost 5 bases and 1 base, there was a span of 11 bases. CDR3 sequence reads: CASSANSENTEAFF. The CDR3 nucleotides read TGTGCCAGCAGCGCTAACAGTGAGAACACTGAAGCTTTCTTT.

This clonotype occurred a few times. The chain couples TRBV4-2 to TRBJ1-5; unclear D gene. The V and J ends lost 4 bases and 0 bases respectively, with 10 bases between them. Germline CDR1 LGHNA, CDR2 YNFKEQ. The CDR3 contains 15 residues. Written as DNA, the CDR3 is TGTGCCAGCAGCCCCATACAGCATAGCAATCAGCCCCAGCATTTT. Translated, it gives CASSPIQHSNQPQHF.

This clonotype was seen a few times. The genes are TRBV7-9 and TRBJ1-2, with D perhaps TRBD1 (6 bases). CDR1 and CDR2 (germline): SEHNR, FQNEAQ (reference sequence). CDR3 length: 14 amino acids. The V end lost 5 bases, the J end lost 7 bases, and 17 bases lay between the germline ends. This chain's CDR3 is CASSTGQWGRGYTF. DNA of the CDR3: TGTGCCAGCAGCACAGGACAGTGGGGTCGTGGCTACACCTTC.

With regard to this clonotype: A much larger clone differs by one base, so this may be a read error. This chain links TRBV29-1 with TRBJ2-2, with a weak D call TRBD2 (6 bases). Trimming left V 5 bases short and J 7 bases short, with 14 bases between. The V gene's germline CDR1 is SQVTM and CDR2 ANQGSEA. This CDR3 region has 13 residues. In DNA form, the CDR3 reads TGCAGCGTTCAAGGGGCGCGGGACGGGGAGCTGTTTTTT. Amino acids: CSVQGARDGELFF.

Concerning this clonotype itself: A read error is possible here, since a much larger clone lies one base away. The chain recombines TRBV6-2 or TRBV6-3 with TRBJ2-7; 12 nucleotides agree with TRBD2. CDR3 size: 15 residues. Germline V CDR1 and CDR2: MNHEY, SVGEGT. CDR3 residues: CASRRTSGIFYGQYF. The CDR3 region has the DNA TGTGCCAGCAGACGGACTAGCGGGATCTTCTACGGGCAGTACTTC.

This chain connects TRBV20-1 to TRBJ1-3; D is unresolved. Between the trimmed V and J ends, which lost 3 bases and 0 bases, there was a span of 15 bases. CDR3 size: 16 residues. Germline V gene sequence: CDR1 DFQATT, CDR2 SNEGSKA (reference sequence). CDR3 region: CSARIRAVSSGNTIYF. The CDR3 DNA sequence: TGCAGTGCTAGGATCCGGGCAGTGAGCTCTGGAAACACCATATATTTT.